This T cell receptor (beta chain) was sequenced during a study of T cells in Graves' hyperthyroidism and ophthalmopathy. The overall study: Peripheral blood was drawn at first diagnosis, prior to all treatment. Findings and limits, study-wide: Blood also carried most thyroid clonotypes expanded above 0.001.

CDR1 is MNHNY, CDR2 SVGAGI, per germline (reference sequence). The CDR3 totals 15 residues. V dropped 2 bases and J dropped 2 bases, with 13 bases sitting between them. Amplification targeted TCR beta CDR3 regions from RNA transcripts. First-round RT-PCR targeting the TCR CDR3 was performed with the HTBI primer set. Via MiXCR, TCRdb re-called the multiplex PCR reads, giving one row per CDR3 protein. The data contain about 360,000 distinct CDR3 sequences, approximately 13% of them singletons. In making diagnoses, clinical symptoms, serum thyroxine and TRAb, thyroid ultrasound and orbital computed tomography were all used. The sample holds many counts of this clonotype. What it binds is not known.

The chain is built from TRBV6-6 and TRBJ2-7, with D unresolved. The sequence came from a woman aged 18-35 years with Graves' hyperthyroidism. What was sequenced was blood. CDR3 DNA: TGTGCCAGCAGTTACCTCCAGAACCTACCCTACGAGCAGTACTTC. Translating gives CASSYLQNLPYEQYF.